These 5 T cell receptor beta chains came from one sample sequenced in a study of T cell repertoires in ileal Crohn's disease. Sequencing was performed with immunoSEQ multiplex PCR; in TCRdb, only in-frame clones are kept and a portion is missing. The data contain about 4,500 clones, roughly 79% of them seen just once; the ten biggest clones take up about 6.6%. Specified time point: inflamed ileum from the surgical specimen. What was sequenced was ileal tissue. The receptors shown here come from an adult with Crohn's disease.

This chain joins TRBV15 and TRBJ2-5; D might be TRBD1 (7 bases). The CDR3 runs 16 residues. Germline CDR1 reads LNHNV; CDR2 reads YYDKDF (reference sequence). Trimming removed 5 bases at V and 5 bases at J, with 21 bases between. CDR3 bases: TGTGCCACCAGCCGGGGCGGGGCAGGGGGAGCGGAGACCCAGTACTTC. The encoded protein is CATSRGGAGGAETQYF.

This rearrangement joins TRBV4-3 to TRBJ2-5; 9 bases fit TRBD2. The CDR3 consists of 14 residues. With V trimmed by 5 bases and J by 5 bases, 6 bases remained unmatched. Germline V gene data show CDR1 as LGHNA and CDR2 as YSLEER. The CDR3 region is CASSEASGRETQYF. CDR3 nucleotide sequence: TGCGCCAGCAGCGAAGCCAGCGGGAGGGAGACCCAGTACTTC.

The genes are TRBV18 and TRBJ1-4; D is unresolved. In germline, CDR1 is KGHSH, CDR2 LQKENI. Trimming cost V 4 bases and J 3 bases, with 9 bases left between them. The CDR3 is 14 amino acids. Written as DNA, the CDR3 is TGTGCCAGCTCACAAGGCGAGGCTAATGAAAAACTGTTTTTT. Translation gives CASSQGEANEKLFF.

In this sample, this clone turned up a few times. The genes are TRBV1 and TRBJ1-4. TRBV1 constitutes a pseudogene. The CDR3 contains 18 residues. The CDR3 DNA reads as TGCACCAGCAGCCAAGCCGGGTTAAGTTGGCAGGAGAATGAAAAACTGTTTTTT. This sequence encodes CTSSQAGLSWQENEKLFF.

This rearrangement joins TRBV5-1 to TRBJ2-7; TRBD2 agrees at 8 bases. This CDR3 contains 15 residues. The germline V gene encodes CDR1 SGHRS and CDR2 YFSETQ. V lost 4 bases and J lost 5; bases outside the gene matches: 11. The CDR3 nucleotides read TGCGCCAGCAGCGCCGGACTAGCACGGAGGGACGAGCAGTACTTC. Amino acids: CASSAGLARRDEQYF. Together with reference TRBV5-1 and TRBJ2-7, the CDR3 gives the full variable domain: KAGVTQTPRYLIKTRGQQVTLSCSPISGHRSVSWYQQTPGQGLQFLFEYFSETQRNKGNFPGRFSGRQFSNSRSEMNVSTLELGDSALYLCASSAGLARRDEQYFGPGTRLTVT.